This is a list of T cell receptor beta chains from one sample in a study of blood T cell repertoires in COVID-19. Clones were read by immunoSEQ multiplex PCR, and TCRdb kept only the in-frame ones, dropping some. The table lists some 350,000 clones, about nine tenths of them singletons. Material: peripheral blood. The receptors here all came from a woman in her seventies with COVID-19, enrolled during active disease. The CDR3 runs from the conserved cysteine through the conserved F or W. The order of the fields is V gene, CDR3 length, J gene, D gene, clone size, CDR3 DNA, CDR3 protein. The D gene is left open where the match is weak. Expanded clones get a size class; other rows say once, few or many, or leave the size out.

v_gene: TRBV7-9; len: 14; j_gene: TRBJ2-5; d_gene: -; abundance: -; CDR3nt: TGTGCCAGCAGCCGCCAGCAGGGTGAAGAGACCCAGTACTTC; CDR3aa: CASSRQQGEETQYF
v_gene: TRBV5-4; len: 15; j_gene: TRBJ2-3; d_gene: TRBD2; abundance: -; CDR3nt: TGTGCCAGCAGCTTGTTAGCGGGGGGCACAGATACGCAGTATTTT; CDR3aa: CASSLLAGGTDTQYF
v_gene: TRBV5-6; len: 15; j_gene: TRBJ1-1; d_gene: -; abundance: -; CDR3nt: TGTGCCAGCAGCTTAGCTGGCAGGGGCAACACTGAAGCTTTCTTT; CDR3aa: CASSLAGRGNTEAFF
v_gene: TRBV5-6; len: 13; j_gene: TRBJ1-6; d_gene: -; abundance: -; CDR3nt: TGTGCCAGCAGCTTGTCCGGGGGATCACCCCTCCACTTT; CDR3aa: CASSLSGGSPLHF
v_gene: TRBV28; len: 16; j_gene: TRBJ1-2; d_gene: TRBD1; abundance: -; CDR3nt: TGTGCCAGCAGTCCGCGGACAGGGGGTTCTGTTTTTGGCTACACCTTC; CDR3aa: CASSPRTGGSVFGYTF
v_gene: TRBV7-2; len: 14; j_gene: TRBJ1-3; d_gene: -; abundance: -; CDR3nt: TGTGCCATTACGACAGAGGTCTCTGGAAACACCATATATTTT; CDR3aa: CAITTEVSGNTIYF
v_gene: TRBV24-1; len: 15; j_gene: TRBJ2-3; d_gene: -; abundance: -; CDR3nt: TGTGCCACCAGTGAGCACAGGGATAATGGAGATACGCAGTATTTT; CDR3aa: CATSEHRDNGDTQYF
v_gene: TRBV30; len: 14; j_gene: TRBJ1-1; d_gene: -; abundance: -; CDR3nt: TGTGCCTGGAGTGTTCCGTGGGAGCGCACTGAAGCTTTCTTT; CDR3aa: CAWSVPWERTEAFF
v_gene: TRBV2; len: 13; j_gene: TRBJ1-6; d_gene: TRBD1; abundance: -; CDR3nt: TGTGCCAGTGCGGAGACAGGGTATTCACCCCTCCACTTT; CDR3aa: CASAETGYSPLHF
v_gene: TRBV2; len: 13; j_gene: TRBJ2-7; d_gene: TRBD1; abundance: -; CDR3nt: TGTGCCAGCAGTGCCGGGACAGCCTACGAGCAGTACTTC; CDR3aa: CASSAGTAYEQYF
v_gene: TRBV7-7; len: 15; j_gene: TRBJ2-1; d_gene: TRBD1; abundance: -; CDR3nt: TGTGCCAGCAGCGAGAGACAGGGGTTCTACAATGAGCAGTTCTTC; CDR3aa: CASSERQGFYNEQFF
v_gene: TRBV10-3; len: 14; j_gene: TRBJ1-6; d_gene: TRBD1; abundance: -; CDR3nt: TGTGCCATCAGTAGGGGACAGGTGAATTCACCCCTCCACTTT; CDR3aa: CAISRGQVNSPLHF
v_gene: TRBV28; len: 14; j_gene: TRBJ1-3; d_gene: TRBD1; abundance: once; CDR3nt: TGTGCCAGCGGACAACAGGGGAAACGAAACACCATATATTTT; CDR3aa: CASGQQGKRNTIYF
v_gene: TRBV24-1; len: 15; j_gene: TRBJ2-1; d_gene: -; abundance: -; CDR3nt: TGTGCCACCAGTGATGCGGGGCCCGCCTACAATGAGCAGTTCTTC; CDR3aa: CATSDAGPAYNEQFF
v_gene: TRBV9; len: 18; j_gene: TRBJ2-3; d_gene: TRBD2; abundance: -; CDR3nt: TGTGCCAGCAGCGGGACGACTAGCGGGGGGGCGGGCACAGATACGCAGTATTTT; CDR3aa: CASSGTTSGGAGTDTQYF
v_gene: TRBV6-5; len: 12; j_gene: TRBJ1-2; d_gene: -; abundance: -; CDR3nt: TGTGCCAGCAGCTGGGAGTTCTTGGGCTACACCTTC; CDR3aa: CASSWEFLGYTF
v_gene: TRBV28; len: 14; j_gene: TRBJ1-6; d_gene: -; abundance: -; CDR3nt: TGTGCCAGCAGACGACCGGACAGCGGTTCACCCCTCCACTTT; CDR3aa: CASRRPDSGSPLHF
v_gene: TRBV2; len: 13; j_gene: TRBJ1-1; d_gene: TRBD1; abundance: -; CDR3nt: TGTGCCAGCAGGGACAGGGGTTCAACTGAAGCTTTCTTT; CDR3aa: CASRDRGSTEAFF
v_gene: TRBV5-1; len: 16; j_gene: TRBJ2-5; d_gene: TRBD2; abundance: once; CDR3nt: TGCGCCAGCCGAAGGATTAGCGGGGACTTCGGGGAGACCCAGTACTTC; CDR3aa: CASRRISGDFGETQYF
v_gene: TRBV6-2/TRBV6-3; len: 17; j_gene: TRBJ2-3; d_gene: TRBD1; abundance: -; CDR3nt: TGTGCCAGCAGTGAGATTCAGGGGGCTTGGGGCACAGATACGCAGTATTTT; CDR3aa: CASSEIQGAWGTDTQYF
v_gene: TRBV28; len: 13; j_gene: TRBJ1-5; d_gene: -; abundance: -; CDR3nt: TGTGCCAGCACCTTGGGGCAGAATCAGCCCCAGCATTTT; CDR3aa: CASTLGQNQPQHF
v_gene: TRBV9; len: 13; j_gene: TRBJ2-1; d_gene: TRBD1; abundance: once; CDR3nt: TGTGCCAGCATCGGGGACAGCTACAATGAGCAGTTCTTC; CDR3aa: CASIGDSYNEQFF
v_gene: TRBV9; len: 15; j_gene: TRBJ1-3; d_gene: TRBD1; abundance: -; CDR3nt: TGTGCCAGCAGCGCCTTGCAGGGGGGCGGAAACACCATATATTTT; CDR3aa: CASSALQGGGNTIYF
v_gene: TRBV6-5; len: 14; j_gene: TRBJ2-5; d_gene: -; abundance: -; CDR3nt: TGTGCCAGCAGCGCAGGGGACACCCAAGAGACCCAGTACTTC; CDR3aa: CASSAGDTQETQYF
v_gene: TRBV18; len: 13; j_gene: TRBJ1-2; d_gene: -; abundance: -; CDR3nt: TGTGCCAGCTCACCAGAAGGGGGCTATGGCTACACCTTC; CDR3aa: CASSPEGGYGYTF
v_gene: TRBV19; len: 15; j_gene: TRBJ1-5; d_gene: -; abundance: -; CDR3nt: TGTGCCAGTAGTCCAAAAGTTCCTACCCCTCAGCCCCAGCATTTT; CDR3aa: CASSPKVPTPQPQHF
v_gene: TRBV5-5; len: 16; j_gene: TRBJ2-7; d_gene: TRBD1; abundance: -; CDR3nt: TGTGCCAGCAGCCTTCCGGGACAGGTGGGAAGCGCCGAGCAGTACTTC; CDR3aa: CASSLPGQVGSAEQYF
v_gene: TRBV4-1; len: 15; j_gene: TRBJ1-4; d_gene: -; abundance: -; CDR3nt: TGCGCCAGCAGCCAAGTTATGGCTCCTAATGAAAAACTGTTTTTT; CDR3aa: CASSQVMAPNEKLFF
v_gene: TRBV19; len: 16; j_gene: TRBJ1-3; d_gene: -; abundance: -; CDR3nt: TGTGCCAGTAGTCCATACGGAGGGAGTCTAAGAAACACCATATATTTT; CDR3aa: CASSPYGGSLRNTIYF
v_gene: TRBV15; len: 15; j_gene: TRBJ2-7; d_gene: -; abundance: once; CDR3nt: TGTGCCACCAGCTATACAGGGATAGGCTCCTACGAGCAGTACTTC; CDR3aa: CATSYTGIGSYEQYF
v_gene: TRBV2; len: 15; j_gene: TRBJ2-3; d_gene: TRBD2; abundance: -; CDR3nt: TGTGCCAGCAGTGAAGTCGGGGGGGTTGGAGATACGCAGTATTTT; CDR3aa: CASSEVGGVGDTQYF
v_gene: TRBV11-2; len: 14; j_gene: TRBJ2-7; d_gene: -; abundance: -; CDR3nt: TGTGCCAGCAGAGTTGAAGGAGGGGTAGACGAGCAGTACTTC; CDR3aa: CASRVEGGVDEQYF
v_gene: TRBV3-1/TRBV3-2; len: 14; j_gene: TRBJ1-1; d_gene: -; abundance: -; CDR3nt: TGTGCCAGCAGCCAAGTAAAACAGGGTGTAGAAGCTTTCTTT; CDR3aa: CASSQVKQGVEAFF
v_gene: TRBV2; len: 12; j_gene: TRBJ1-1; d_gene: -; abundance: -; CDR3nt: TGTGCCAGCAGAGAAGGACAGTCTGAAGCTTTCTTT; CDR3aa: CASREGQSEAFF
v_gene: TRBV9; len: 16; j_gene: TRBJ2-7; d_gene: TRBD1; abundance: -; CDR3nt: TGTGCCAGCAGCGTAGAAGGGACAGGGGCCCTCTACGAGCAGTACTTC; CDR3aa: CASSVEGTGALYEQYF
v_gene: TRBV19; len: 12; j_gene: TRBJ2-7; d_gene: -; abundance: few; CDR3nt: TGTGCCAGTAGTCTCAAATCGGGCGAGCAGTACTTC; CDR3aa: CASSLKSGEQYF
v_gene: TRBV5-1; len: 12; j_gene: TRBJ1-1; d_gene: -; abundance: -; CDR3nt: TGCGCCAGCAGCTTCAGCAACAGGGAAGCTTTCTTT; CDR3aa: CASSFSNREAFF
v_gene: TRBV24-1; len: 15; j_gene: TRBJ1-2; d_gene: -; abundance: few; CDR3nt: TGTGCCACCAGTGACCCGACAGCTACGAACTATGGCTACACCTTC; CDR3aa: CATSDPTATNYGYTF
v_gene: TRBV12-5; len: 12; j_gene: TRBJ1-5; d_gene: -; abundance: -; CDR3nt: TGTGCTAGTGGGTATTCGAATCAGCCCCAGCATTTT; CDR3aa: CASGYSNQPQHF
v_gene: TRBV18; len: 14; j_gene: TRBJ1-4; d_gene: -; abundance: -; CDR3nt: TGTGCCAGCTCCCCGCCACACACTAATGAAAAACTGTTTTTT; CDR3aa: CASSPPHTNEKLFF